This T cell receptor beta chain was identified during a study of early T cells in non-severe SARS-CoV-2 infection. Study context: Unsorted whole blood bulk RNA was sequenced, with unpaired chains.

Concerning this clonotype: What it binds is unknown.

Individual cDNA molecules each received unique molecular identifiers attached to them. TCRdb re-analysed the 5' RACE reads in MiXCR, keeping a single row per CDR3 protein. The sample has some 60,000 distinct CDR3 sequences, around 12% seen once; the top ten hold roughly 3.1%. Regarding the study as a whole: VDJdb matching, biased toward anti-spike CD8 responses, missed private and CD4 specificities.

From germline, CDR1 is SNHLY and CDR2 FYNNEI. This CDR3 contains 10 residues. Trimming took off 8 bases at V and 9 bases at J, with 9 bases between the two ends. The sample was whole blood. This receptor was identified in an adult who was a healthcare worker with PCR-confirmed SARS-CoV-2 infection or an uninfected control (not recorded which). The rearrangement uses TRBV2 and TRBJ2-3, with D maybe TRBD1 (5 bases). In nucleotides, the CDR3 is TGTGCCAGCGCGACAGTCACGCAGTATTTT. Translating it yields CASATVTQYF.